This note documents a single TCR beta chain sequence. No antigen is known for it. Between the trimmed V and J ends, which lost 3 bases and 7 bases, there was a span of 9 bases. This CDR3 spans 13 amino acids. Germline V CDR1 and CDR2: MGHDK, SYGVNS. Healthy Russian Caucasian donors spanned ages about 6 to 95 years. Donors each provided about 10 milliliters of peripheral blood. The data are from a study of blood T cells in healthy people across ages. The second PCR ran about 6 to 12 cycles with a sample-barcoded 5' primer and J-beta primers. One entry per CDR3 protein results from TCRdb running MiXCR on the 5' RACE reads. The data show 1.5 million to 2 million distinct CDR3 sequences, about 50% seen once. Study observations and caveats: Age brought a roughly linear fall in TCR beta diversity measured per million T cells.

Sequencing used blood. V usage is TRBV25-1 and J usage is TRBJ1-4; possibly TRBD1 for D (5 bases). The sequence derives from a woman in her 40s in good health. Here the CDR3 reads CASSEAGTEKLFF. CDR3 nucleotide sequence: TGTGCCAGCAGTGAGGCGGGGACTGAAAAACTGTTTTTT.